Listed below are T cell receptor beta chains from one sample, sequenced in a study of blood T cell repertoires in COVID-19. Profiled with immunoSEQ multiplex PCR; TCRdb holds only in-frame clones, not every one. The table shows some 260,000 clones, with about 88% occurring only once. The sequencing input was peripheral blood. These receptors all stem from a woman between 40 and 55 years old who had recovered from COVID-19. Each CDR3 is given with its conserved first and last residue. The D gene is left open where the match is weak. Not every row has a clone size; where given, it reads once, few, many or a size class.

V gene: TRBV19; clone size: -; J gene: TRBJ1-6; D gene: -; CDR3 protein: CASSNKEGFNSPLHF; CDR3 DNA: TGTGCCAGTAGTAACAAGGAGGGTTTTAATTCACCCCTCCACTTT
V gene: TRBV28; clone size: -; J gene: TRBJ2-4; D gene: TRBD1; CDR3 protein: CASSLDREGEAKNIQYF; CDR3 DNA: TGTGCCAGCAGTTTGGACAGGGAAGGAGAAGCCAAAAACATTCAGTACTTC
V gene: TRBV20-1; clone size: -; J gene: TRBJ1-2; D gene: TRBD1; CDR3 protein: CSAIDRAGINYGYTF; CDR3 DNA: TGCAGTGCTATTGACAGGGCCGGTATTAACTATGGCTACACCTTC
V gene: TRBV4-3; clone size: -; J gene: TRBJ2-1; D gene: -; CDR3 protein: CASSREKGARPYNEQFF; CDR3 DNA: TGCGCCAGCAGCCGGGAGAAGGGTGCTCGGCCCTACAATGAGCAGTTCTTC
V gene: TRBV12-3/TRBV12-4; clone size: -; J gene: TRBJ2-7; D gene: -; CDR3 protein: CASSSLTGTEQYF; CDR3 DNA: TGTGCCAGCAGTTCCCTTACAGGGACAGAGCAGTACTTC
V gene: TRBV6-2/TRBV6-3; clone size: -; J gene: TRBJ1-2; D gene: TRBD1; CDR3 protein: CASSYRAGGDGYTF; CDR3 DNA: TGTGCCAGCAGTTACCGGGCAGGGGGTGATGGCTACACCTTC
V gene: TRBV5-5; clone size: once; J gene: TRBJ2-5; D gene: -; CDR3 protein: CASSRGSNSQETQYF; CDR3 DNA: TGTGCCAGCTCCCGAGGCTCTAACTCCCAAGAGACCCAGTACTTC
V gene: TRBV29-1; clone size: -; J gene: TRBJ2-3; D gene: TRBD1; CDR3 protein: CSVEEGTGLTDTQYF; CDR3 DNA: TGCAGCGTTGAAGAGGGGACAGGGCTCACAGATACGCAGTATTTT
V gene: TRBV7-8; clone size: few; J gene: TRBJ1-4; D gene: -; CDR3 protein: CASSLGDGTNEKLFF; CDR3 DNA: TGTGCCAGCAGCTTGGGAGACGGAACTAATGAAAAACTGTTTTTT
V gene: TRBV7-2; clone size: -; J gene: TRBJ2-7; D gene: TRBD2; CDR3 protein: CASSLLREVRNEQYF; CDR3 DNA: TGTGCCAGCAGCTTACTCCGGGAGGTCAGGAACGAGCAGTACTTC
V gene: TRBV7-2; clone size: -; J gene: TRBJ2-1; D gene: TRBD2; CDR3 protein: CASRRTSGNNNEQFF; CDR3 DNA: TGTGCCAGCAGGAGAACTAGCGGTAACAACAATGAGCAGTTCTTC
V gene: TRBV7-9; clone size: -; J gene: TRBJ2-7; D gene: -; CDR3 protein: CASTLPPPAYEQYF; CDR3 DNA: TGTGCCAGCACCTTACCCCCTCCAGCCTACGAGCAGTACTTC
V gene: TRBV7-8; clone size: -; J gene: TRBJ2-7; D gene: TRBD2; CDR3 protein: CASSPLGSAGGNHEQYF; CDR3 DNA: TGTGCCAGCAGCCCACTTGGGTCGGCGGGGGGGAACCACGAGCAGTACTTC
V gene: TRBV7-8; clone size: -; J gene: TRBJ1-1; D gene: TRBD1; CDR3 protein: CASSLEGGTVNTEAFF; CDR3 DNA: TGTGCCAGCAGCTTAGAAGGGGGGACAGTGAACACTGAAGCTTTCTTT
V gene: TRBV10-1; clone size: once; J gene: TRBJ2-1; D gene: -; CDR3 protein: CASRCYRWFTVGNEQFF; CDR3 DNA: TGCGCCAGCAGGTGCTACAGGTGGTTTACGGTCGGCAATGAGCAGTTCTTC
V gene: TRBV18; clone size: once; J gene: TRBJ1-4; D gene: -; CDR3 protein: CASSPYGDMPNEKLFF; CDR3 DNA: TGTGCCAGCTCACCCTATGGGGACATGCCTAATGAAAAACTGTTTTTT
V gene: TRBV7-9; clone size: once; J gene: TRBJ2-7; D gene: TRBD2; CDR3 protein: CASSYGLAGDAPQERRYF; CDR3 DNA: TGTGCCAGCAGCTACGGACTAGCGGGAGATGCCCCCCAGGAAAGGCGGTACTTC
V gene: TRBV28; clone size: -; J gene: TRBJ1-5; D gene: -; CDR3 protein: CASSALFQPQHF; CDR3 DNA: TGTGCCAGCAGTGCTCTATTCCAGCCCCAGCATTTT
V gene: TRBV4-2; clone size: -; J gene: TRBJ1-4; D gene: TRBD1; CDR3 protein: CASSQRTGGRTESNEKLFF; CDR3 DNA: TGTGCCAGCAGCCAGCGGACAGGGGGTAGAACAGAATCTAATGAAAAACTGTTTTTT
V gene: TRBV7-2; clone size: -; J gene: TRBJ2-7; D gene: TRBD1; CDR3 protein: CASSPDRDEQYF; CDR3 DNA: TGTGCCAGCAGCCCCGACAGGGACGAGCAGTACTTC
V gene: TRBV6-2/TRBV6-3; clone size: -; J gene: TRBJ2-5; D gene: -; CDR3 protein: CASSYPQWWRGPKETQYF; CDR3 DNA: TGTGCCAGCAGTTACCCCCAATGGTGGCGGGGTCCGAAAGAGACCCAGTACTTC
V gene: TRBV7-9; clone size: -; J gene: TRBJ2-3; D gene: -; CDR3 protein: CASSPGTASTDTQYF; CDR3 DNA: TGTGCCAGCAGCCCCGGGACTGCTAGCACAGATACGCAGTATTTT
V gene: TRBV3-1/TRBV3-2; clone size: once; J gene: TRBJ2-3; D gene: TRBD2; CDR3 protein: CASSQDLGLSGGTRDTQYF; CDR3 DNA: TGTGCCAGCAGCCAAGATCTCGGACTTAGCGGGGGCACACGGGATACGCAGTATTTT
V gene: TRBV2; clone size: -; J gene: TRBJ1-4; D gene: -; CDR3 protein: CASSYTGIRGEKLFF; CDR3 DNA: TGTGCCAGCAGCTACACCGGAATCCGCGGGGAAAAACTGTTTTTT
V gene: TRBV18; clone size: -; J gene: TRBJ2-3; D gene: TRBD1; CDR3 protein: CASSPRARTGGTDTQYF; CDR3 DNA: TGTGCCAGCTCACCACGAGCGAGGACAGGGGGCACAGATACGCAGTATTTT
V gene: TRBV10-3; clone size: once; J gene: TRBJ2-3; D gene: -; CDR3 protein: CAISGDTDTQYF; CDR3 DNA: TGTGCCATCAGCGGGGACACAGATACGCAGTATTTT
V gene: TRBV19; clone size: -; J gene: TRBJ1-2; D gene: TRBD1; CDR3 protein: CASSINSGGAYGYTF; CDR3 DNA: TGTGCCAGTAGTATAAACTCAGGGGGCGCCTATGGCTACACCTTC
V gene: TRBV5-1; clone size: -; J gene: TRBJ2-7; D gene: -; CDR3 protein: CASSLSTGVSEQYF; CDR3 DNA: TGCGCCAGCAGCCTTTCAACGGGGGTCTCCGAGCAGTACTTC
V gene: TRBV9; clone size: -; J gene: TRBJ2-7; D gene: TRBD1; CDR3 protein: CASSPRQGTYEQYF; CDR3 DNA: TGTGCCAGCAGCCCCCGACAGGGAACCTACGAGCAGTACTTC
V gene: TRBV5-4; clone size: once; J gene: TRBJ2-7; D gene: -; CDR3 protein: CASTLTGNEQYF; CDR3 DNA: TGTGCCAGCACCTTGACCGGGAACGAGCAGTACTTC
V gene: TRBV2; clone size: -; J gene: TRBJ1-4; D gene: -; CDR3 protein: CASSEEGGGEKLFF; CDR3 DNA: TGTGCCAGCAGTGAGGAAGGGGGGGGTGAAAAACTGTTTTTT
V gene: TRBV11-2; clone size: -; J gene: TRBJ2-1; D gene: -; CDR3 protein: CASSSPKSYNGQFF; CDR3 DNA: TGTGCCAGCAGCTCACCAAAAAGTTACAATGGGCAGTTCTTC
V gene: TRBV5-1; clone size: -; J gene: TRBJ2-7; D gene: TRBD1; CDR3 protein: CASSEGQLEQYF; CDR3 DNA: TGCGCCAGCAGCGAGGGACAGCTCGAGCAGTACTTC
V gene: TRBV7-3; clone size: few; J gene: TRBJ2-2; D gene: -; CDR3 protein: CASSLKAGELFF; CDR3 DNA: TGTGCCAGCAGCTTAAAAGCGGGGGAGCTGTTTTTT
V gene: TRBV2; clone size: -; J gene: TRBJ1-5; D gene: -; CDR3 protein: CASRMDSHSNQPQHF; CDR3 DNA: TGTGCCAGCAGGATGGACAGTCATAGCAATCAGCCCCAGCATTTT
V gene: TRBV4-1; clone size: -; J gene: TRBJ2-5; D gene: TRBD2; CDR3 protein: CASNRWGGSRETQYF; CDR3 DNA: TGCGCCAGTAACCGATGGGGGGGGTCGAGGGAGACCCAGTACTTC
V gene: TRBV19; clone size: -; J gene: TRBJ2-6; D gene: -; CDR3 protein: CASSIAGSGANVLTF; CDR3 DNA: TGTGCCAGTAGTATAGCGGGGTCCGGGGCCAACGTCCTGACTTTC
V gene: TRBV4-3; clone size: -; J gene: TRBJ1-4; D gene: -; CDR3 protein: CASSQRQANEKLFF; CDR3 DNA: TGCGCCAGCAGCCAACGACAGGCTAATGAAAAACTGTTTTTT
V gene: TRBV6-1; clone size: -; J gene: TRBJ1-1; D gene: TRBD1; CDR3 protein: CASSDPGQLNTEAFF; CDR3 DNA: TGTGCCAGCAGTGACCCGGGACAGCTGAACACTGAAGCTTTCTTT
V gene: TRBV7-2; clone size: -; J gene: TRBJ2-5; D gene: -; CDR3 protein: CASSPQGGARYF; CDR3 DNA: TGTGCCAGCAGCCCCCAGGGGGGTGCCCGGTACTTC
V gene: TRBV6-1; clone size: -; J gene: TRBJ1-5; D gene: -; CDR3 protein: CASSEDGDWEVYQPQHF; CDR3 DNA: TGTGCCAGCAGTGAAGACGGGGACTGGGAGGTATATCAGCCCCAGCATTTT
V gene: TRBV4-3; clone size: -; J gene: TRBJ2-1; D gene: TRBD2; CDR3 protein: CASSQDRAIAGNEQFF; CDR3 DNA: TGCGCCAGCAGCCAAGATCGGGCCATAGCGGGCAATGAGCAGTTCTTC
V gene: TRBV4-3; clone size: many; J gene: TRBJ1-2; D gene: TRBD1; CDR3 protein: CASSHTGVSYGYTF; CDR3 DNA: TGCGCCAGCAGCCATACAGGGGTTTCCTATGGCTACACCTTC
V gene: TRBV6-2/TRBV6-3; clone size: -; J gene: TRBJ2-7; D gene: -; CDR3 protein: CASSLDRQVDLSGSYEQYF; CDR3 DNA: TGTGCCAGCAGCCTCGACCGACAGGTCGATTTAAGCGGCTCCTACGAGCAGTACTTC
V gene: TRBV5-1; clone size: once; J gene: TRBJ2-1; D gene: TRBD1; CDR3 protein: CASSEGATYNEQFF; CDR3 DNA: TGCGCCAGCAGCGAGGGGGCTACCTACAATGAGCAGTTCTTC
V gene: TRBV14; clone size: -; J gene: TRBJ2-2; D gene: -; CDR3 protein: CASSQAQGRSGTGELFF; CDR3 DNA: TGTGCCAGCAGCCAAGCACAGGGACGCTCGGGCACCGGGGAGCTGTTTTTT
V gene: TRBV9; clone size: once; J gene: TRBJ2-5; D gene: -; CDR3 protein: CASSPGTKETQYF; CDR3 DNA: TGTGCCAGCAGCCCAGGGACAAAAGAGACCCAGTACTTC
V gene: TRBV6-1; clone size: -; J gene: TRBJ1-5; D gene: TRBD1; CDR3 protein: CASSDQPRGQGGQPQHF; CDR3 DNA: TGTGCCAGCAGTGATCAGCCACGTGGACAGGGAGGACAGCCCCAGCATTTT
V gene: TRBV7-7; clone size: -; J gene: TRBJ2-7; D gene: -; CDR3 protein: CASSLGRGSEQYF; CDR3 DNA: TGTGCTAGCAGCTTAGGTAGGGGGAGCGAGCAGTACTTC
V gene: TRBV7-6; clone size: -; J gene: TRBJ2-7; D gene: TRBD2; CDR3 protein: CASSLTVAGIYEQYF; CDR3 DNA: TGTGCCAGCAGCTTAACGGTAGCGGGGATCTACGAGCAGTACTTC
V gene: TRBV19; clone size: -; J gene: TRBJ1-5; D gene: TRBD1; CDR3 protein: CASKNWTGSPRPQHF; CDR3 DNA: TGTGCCAGTAAAAATTGGACAGGGAGCCCCAGGCCCCAGCATTTT
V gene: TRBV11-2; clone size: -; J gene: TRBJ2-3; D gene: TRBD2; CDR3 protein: CASSGGGLAADTQYF; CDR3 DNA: TGTGCCAGCAGCGGGGGGGGACTAGCCGCAGATACGCAGTATTTT